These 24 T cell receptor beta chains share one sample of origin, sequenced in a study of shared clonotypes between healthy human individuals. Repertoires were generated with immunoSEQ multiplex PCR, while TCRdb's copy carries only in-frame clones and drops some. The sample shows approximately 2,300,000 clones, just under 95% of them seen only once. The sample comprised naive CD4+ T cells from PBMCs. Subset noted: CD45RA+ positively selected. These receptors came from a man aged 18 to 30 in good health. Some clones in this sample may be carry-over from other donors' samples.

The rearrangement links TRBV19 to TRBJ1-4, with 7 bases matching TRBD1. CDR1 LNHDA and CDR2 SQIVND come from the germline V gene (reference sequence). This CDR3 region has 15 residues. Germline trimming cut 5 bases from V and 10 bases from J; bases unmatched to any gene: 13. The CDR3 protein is CASSGTERGRGKLFF. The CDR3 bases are TGTGCCAGTAGTGGGACAGAGAGGGGCCGGGGAAAACTGTTTTTT.

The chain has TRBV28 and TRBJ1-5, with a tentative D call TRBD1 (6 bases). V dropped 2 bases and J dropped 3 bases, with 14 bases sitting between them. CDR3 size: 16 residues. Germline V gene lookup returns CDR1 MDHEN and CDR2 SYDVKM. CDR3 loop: CASSLRVGDNNQPQHF. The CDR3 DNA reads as TGTGCCAGCAGTTTACGGGTCGGGGACAACAATCAGCCCCAGCATTTT.

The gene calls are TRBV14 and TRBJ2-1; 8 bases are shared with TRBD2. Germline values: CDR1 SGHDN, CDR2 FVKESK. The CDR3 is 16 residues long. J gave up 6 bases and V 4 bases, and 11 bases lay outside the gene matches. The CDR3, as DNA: TGTGCCAGCAGCCCCCCGGGAGGGTCAGCCCTCAATGAGCAGTTCTTC. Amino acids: CASSPPGGSALNEQFF.

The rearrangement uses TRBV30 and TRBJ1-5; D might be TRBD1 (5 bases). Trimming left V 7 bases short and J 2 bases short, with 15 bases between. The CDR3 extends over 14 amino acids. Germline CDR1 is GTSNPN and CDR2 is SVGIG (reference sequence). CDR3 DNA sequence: TGTGCCTCTGGGGGGGGGATCGGCAATCAGCCCCAGCATTTT. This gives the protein CASGGGIGNQPQHF.

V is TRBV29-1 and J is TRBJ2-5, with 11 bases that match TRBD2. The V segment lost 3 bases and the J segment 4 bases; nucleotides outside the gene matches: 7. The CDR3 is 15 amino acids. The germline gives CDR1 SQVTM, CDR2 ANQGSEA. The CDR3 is CSVDLVAGGRETQYF. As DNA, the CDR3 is TGCAGCGTTGACCTCGTAGCGGGAGGGCGAGAGACCCAGTACTTC.

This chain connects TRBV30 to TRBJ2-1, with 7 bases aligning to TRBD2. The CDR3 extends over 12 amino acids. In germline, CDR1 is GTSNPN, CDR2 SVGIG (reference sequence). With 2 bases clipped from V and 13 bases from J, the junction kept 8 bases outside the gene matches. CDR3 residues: CAWSLRGRGQFF. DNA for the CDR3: TGTGCCTGGAGTCTCCGGGGGAGGGGACAGTTCTTC.

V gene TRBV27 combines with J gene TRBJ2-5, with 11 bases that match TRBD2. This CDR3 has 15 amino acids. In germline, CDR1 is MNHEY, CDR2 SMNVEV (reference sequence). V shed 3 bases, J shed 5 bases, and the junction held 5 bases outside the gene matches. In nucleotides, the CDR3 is TGTGCCAGCAGTTTTAGCGGGAGGGCCGGGGAGACCCAGTACTTC. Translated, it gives CASSFSGRAGETQYF.

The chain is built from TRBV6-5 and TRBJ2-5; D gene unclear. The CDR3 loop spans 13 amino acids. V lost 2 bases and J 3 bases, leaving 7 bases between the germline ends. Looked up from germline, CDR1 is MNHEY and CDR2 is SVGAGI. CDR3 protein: CASSYDQEETQYF. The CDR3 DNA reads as TGTGCCAGCAGTTACGACCAGGAAGAGACCCAGTACTTC.

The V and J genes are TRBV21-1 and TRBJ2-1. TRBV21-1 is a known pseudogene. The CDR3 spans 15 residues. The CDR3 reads CASSETRVIHHEQFF. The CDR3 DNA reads TGTGCCAGCAGCGAAACAAGGGTTATTCACCATGAGCAGTTCTTC.

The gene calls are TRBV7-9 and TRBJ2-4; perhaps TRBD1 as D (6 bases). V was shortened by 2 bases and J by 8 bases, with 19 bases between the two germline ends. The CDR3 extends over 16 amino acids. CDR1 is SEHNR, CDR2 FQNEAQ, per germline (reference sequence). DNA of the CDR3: TGTGCCAGCAGCTTATGGGATACAGGGAGCGAGGACATTCAGTACTTC. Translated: CASSLWDTGSEDIQYF.

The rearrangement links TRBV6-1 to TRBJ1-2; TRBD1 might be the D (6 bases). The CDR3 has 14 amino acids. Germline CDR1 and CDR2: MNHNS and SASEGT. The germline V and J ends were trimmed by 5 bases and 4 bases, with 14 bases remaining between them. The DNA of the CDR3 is TGTGCCAGCAGTCCTAGAGGGGGAAGCTATGGCTACACCTTC. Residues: CASSPRGGSYGYTF.

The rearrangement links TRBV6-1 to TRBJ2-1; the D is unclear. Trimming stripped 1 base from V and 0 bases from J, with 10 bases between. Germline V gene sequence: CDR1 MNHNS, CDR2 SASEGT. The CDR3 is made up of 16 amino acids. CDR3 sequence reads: CASSEGISNSYNEQFF. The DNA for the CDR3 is TGTGCCAGCAGTGAAGGTATCAGCAACTCCTACAATGAGCAGTTCTTC.

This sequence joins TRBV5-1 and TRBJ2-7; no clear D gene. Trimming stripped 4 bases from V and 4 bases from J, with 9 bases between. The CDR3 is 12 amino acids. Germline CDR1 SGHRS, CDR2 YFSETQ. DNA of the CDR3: TGCGCCAGCAGCGGGCCCGGGTACGAGCAGTACTTC. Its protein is CASSGPGYEQYF.

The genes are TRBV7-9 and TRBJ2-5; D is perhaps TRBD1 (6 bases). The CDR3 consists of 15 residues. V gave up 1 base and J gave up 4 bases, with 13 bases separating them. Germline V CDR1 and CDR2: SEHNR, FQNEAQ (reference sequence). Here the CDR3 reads CASSLDSGEGETQYF. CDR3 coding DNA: TGTGCCAGCAGCTTAGATTCAGGGGAAGGAGAGACCCAGTACTTC.

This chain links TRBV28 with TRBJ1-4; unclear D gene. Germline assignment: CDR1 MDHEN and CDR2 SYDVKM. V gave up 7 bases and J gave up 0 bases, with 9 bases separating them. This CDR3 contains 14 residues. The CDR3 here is CASTPRATNEKLFF. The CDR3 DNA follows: TGTGCCAGCACGCCTCGGGCAACTAATGAAAAACTGTTTTTT.

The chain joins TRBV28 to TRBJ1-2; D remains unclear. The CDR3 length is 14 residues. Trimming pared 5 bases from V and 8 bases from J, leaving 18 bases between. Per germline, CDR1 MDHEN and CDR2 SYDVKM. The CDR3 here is CASSGSFYKRGYTF. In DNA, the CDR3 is TGTGCCAGCAGTGGGTCTTTTTACAAGCGAGGCTACACCTTC.

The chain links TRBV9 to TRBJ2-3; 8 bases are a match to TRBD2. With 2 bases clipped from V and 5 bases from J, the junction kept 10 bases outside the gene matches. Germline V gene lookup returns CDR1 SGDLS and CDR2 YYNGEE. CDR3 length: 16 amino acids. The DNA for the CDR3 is TGTGCCAGCAGCGTTCAGGACGGGAGGGCCCGAGATACGCAGTATTTT. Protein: CASSVQDGRARDTQYF.

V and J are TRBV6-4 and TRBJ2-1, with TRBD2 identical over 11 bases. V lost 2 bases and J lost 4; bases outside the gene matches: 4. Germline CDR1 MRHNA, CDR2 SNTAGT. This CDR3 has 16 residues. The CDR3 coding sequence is TGTGCCAGCAGTGACAGTAGCGGGAGGGATTACAATGAGCAGTTCTTC. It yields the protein CASSDSSGRDYNEQFF.

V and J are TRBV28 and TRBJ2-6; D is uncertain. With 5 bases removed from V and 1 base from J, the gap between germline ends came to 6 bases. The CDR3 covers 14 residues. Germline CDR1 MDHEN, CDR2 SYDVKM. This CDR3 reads CASSGTSGANVLTF. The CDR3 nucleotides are TGTGCCAGCAGTGGCACTTCTGGGGCCAACGTCCTGACTTTC.

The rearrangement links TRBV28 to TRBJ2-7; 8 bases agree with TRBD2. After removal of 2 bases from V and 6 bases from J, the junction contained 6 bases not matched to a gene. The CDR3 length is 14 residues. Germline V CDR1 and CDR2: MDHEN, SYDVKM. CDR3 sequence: CASSLGGRRFEQYF. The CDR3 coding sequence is TGTGCCAGCAGTTTAGGCGGGAGGAGGTTCGAGCAGTACTTC.

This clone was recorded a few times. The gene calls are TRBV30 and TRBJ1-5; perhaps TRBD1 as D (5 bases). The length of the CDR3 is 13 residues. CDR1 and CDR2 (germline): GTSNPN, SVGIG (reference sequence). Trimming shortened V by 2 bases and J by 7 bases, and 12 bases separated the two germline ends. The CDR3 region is CAWSWGGGQPQHF. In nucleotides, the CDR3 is TGTGCCTGGAGTTGGGGGGGTGGACAGCCCCAGCATTTT.

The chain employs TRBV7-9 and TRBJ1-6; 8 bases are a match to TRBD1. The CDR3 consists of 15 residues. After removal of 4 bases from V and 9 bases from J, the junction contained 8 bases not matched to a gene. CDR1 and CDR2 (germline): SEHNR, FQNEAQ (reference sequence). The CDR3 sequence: CASSYLRDRISPLHF. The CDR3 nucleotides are TGTGCCAGCAGCTACCTCCGGGACAGGATTTCACCCCTCCACTTT.

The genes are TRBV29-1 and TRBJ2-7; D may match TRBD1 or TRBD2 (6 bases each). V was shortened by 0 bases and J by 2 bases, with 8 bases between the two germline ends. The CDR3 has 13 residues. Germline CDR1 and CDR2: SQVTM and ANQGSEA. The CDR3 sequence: CSVEDRGAYEQYF. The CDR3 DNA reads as TGCAGCGTTGAAGATAGGGGGGCCTACGAGCAGTACTTC.

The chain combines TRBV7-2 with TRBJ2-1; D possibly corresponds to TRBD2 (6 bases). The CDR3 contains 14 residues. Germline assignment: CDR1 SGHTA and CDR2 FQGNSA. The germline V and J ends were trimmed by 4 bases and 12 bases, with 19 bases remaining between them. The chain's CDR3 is CASSSAILREGQFF. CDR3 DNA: TGTGCCAGCAGCTCCGCGATATTGCGGGAAGGGCAGTTCTTC.